This T cell receptor (beta chain) was sequenced during a study of HIV-infected patients and healthy controls. Study-wide results and limits: About three months of therapy was arguably too brief to observe immune reconstitution in treated samples. In HIV-infected patients, the apparent post-therapy Gini index recovery did not replicate in size-matched data. Significantly higher mean Gini indices appeared in HIV-infected repertoires, possibly reflecting oligoclonality.

Approximately 510 ng RNA was reverse transcribed with alpha and beta constant-region primers. Each of the alpha and beta chains got its own library through chain-specific third strand synthesis with indices. A single primer pair per chain amplified all rearrangements, with per-molecule barcodes. TCRdb itself ran the 5' RACE reads through MiXCR, one entry per CDR3 protein. The sample records some 4,000 distinct CDR3 sequences, roughly 8.5% being singletons. On this clonotype: Its antigen is unidentified. A read error may account for a junction end that differs from germline.

CDR3 length equals 14 residues. Germline V CDR1 and CDR2: SGHNT, YYREEE (reference sequence). Follow-up blood was drawn about 14 weeks, roughly three months, after antiretroviral therapy began. Whole blood was used without fractionation, so all unsorted peripheral T cells were included. This rearrangement joins TRBV5-4 to TRBJ2-3, with D uncertain. Here the sequenced sample was blood, taken during antiretroviral therapy. This receptor was taken from an adult with HIV infection. The CDR3 DNA follows: TGTGCGAGCAGCACAACCCACTACTCAGATACGCAGTATTTT. Translating it yields CASSTTHYSDTQYF.